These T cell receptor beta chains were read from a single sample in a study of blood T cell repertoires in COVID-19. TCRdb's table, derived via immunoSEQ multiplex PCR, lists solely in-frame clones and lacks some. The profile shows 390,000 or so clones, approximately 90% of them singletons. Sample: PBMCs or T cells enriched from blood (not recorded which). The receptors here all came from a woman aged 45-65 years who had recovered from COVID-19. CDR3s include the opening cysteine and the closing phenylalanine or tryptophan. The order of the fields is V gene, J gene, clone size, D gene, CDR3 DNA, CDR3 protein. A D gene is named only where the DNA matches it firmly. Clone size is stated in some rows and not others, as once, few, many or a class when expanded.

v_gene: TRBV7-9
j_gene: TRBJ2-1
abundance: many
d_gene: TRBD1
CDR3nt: TGTGCCAGCAGCTCCGGACAGGGAGACGTGAATGAGCAGTTCTTC
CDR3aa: CASSSGQGDVNEQFF

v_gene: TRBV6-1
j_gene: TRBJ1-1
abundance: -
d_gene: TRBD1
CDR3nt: TGTGCCAGCAGTGAGACAGGGTTGACTGAAGCTTTCTTT
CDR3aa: CASSETGLTEAFF

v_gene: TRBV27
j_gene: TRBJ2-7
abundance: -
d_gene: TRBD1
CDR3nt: TGTGCCAGCAGTGTAGGACAGGGGTACTCCTACGAGCAGTACTTC
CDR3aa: CASSVGQGYSYEQYF

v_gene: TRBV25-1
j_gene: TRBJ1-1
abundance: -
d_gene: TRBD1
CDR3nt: TGTGCCAGCAGTGGACAGGGGATCACTGAAGCTTTCTTT
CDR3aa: CASSGQGITEAFF

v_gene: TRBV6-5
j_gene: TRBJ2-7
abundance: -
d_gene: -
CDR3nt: TGTGCCAGCAGCACGGGGGGCAGGGGCATACGTGAGCAGTACTTC
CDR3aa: CASSTGGRGIREQYF

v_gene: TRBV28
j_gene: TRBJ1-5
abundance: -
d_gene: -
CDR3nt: TGTGCCAGCAGTCACTCCCAGGTAGTCCGGAATCAGCCCCAGCATTTT
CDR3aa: CASSHSQVVRNQPQHF

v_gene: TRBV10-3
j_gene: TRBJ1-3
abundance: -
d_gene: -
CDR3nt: TGTGCCATCAGTGAGTCGTCACACTCTGGAAACACCATATATTTT
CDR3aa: CAISESSHSGNTIYF

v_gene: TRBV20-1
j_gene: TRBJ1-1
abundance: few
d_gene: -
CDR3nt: TGCAGTGCAAGTGGGCAGGGAAAGGACACTGAAGCTTTCTTT
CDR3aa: CSASGQGKDTEAFF

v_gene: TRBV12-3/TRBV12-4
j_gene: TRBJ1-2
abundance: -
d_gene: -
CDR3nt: TGTGCCAGCAGTTTAGACAGTACCTATGGCTACACCTTC
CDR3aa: CASSLDSTYGYTF

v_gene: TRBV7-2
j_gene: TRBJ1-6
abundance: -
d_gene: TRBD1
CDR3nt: TGTGCCAGCAGCCCCGGGACAGGGGGTTCACCCCTCCACTTT
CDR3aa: CASSPGTGGSPLHF

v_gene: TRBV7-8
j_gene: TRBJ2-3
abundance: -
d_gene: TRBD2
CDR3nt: TGTGCCAGCAGCTTAGTTTCGGCTAGCGGGGGGGCTCGAAATACGCAGTATTTT
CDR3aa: CASSLVSASGGARNTQYF

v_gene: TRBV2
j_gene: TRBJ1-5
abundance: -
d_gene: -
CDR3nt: TGTGCCAGCAGTGATCTCGGCGGATACGTTCAGCCCCAGCATTTT
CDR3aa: CASSDLGGYVQPQHF

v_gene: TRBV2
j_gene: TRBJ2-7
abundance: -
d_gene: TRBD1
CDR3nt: TGTGCCAGCAGTTCCGGGACAGGGTTTTACGAGCAGTACTTC
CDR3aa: CASSSGTGFYEQYF

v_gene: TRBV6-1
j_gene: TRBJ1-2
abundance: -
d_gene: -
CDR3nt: TGTGCCAGCAGTGATTGGTTGCGGGTTGGCTATGGCTACACCTTC
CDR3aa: CASSDWLRVGYGYTF

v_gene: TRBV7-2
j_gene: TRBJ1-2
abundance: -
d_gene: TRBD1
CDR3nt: TGTGCCAGCAGCTACAGACAGGGGGATAGGCCCTATGGCTACACCTTC
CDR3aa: CASSYRQGDRPYGYTF

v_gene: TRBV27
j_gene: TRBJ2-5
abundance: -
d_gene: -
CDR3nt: TGTGCCAGCAGTTCCCTAGCGCAGCAAGAGACCCAGTACTTC
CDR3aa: CASSSLAQQETQYF

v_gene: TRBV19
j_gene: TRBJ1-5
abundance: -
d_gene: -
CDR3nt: TGTGCCAGTAGTATGTCGGGTAATCAGCCCCAGCATTTT
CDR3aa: CASSMSGNQPQHF

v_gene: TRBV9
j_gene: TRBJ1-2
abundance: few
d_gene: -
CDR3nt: TGTGCCAGCAGCGCACAGGAAATTAACTATGGCTACACCTTC
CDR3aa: CASSAQEINYGYTF

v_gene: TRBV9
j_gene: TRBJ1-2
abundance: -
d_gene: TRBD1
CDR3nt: TGTGCCAGCAGCGTAGAGTCGGGGACAGGGGCCTATGGCTACACCTTC
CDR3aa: CASSVESGTGAYGYTF

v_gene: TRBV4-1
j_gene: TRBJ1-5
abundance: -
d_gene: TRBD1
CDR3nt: TGCGCCAGCAGCCAAGCGGTCCGGACAGGAGGTCAGCCCCAGCATTTT
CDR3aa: CASSQAVRTGGQPQHF

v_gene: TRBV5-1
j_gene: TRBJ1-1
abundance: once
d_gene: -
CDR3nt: TGCGCCAGCAGCCCCGAAGGGGCCACTGAAGCTTTCTTT
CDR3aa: CASSPEGATEAFF

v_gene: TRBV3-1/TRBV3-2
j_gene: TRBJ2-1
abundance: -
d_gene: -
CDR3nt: TGTGCCAGCAGCCTAGGGGGCGGGGTGAACAATGAGCAGTTCTTC
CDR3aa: CASSLGGGVNNEQFF

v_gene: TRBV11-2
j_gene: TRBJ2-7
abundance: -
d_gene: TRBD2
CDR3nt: TGTGCCAGCAGCTTACTACCTAGCGGGGTAACCTACGAGCAGTACTTC
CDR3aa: CASSLLPSGVTYEQYF

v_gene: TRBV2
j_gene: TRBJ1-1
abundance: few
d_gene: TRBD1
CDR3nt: TGTGCCAGCATTACAGGGGGCGAGGACACTGAAGCTTTCTTT
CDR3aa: CASITGGEDTEAFF

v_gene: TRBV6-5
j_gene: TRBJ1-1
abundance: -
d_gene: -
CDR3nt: TGTGCCAGCTCAGGCACTGAAGCTTTCTTT
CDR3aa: CASSGTEAFF

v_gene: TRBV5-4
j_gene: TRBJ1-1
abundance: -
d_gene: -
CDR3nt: TGTGCCAGCAGCTTGGTCGGACAGAACACTGAAGCTTTCTTT
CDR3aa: CASSLVGQNTEAFF

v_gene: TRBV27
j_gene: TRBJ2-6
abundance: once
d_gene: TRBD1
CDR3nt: TGTGCCAGCAGCAGGACAGGGAGTCTCTCTGGGGCCAACGTCCTGACTTTC
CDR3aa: CASSRTGSLSGANVLTF

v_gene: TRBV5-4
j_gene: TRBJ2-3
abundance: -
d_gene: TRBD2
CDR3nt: TGTGCCAGCAGCCCCCAAGGACTAGCGGAGGCAGATACGCAGTATTTT
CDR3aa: CASSPQGLAEADTQYF

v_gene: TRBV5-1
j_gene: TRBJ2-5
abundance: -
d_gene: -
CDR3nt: TGCGCCAGCAGCTCGGGGGAGACCCAGTACTTC
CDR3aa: CASSSGETQYF

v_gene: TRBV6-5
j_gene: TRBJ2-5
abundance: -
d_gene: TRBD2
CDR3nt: TGTGCCAGCAGTTACTATCAGAATAGCGGGGAGGAGACCCAGTACTTC
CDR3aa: CASSYYQNSGEETQYF

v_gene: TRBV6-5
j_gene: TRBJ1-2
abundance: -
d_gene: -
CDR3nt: TGTGCCAGCAGTTACGTCCCCCAGACAGTCTATGGCTACACCTTC
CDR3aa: CASSYVPQTVYGYTF

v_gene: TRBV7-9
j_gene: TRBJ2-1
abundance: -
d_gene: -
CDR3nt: TGTGCCAGCAGCTTAGTATCGGGGGTTGAGCAGTTCTTC
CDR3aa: CASSLVSGVEQFF

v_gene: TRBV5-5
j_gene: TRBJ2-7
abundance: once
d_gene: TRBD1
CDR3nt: TGTGCCAGCAGCCGCCAGACAGGGGCGAGGGGGGCCTACGAGCAGTACTTC
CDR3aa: CASSRQTGARGAYEQYF

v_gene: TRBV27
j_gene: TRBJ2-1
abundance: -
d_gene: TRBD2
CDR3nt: TGTGCCAGCAGTTCAGGGACTAGCGCGGGGAATGAGCAGTTCTTC
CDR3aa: CASSSGTSAGNEQFF

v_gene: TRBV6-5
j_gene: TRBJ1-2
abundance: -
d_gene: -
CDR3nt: TGTGCCAGCAGCAACCTCGGCTATGGCTACACCTTC
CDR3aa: CASSNLGYGYTF

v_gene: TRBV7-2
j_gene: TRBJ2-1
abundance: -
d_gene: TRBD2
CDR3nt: TGTGCCAGCAGCTTAGCCCCTCCGGGGGGGTACAATGAGCAGTTCTTC
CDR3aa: CASSLAPPGGYNEQFF

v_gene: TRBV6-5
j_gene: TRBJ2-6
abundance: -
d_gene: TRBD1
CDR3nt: TGTGCCAGCAGATCAGACAGGGCCGGGGCCAACGTCCTGACTTTC
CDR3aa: CASRSDRAGANVLTF

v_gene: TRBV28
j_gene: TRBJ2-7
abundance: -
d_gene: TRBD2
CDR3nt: TGTGCCAGCAGTTGGGGAGGCGGGGGGGCCGGTGGCGAGCAGTACTTC
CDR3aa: CASSWGGGGAGGEQYF

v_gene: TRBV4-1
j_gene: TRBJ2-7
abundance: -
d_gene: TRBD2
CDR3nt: TGCGCCAGCAGCCGCACATCGGAAAAGAGCGGGGGGCCCTACGAGCAGTACTTC
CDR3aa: CASSRTSEKSGGPYEQYF

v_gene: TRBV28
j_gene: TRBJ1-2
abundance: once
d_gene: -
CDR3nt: TGTGCCAGCAGTGATTTACGAGGGGGGAGGGGCTATGGCTACACCTTC
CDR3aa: CASSDLRGGRGYGYTF

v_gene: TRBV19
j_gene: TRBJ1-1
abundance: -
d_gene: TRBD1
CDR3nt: TGTGCCAGTAGGAATACAGGGGGCGGGACTGAAGCTTTCTTT
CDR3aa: CASRNTGGGTEAFF

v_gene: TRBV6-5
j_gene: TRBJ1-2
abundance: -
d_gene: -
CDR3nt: TGTGCCAGCACCGGGATTGATTATGGCTACACCTTC
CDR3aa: CASTGIDYGYTF

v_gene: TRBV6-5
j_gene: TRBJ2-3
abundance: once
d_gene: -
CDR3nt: TGTGCCAGCAGTTACTCAGACCTCGGGGCAGATACGCAGTATTTT
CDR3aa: CASSYSDLGADTQYF

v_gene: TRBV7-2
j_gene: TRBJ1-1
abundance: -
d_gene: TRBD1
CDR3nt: TGTGCCAGCAGCTTGGGACAGGGGGCTTACACTGAAGCTTTCTTT
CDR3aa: CASSLGQGAYTEAFF

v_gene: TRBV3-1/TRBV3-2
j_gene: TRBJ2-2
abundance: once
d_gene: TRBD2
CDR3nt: TGTGCCAGCAGCCAACTGGGCGGGCGGGGGACCGGGGAGCTGTTTTTT
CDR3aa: CASSQLGGRGTGELFF

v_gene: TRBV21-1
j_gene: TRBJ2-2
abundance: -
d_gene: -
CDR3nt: TGTGCCAGCAGCTGCCCCCCAGACAGGGAAGAGGTGGGCACCGGGGAGCTGTTTTTT
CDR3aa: CASSCPPDREEVGTGELFF

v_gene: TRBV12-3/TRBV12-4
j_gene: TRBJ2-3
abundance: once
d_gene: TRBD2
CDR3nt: TGTGCCAGCAGTCTAGCGATAGCGGGGGGTTTACATTTT
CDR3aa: CASSLAIAGGLHF

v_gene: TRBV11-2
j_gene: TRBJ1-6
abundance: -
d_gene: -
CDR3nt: TGTGCCAGCAGCTTATTTGACAGAAATAATTCACCCCTCCACTTT
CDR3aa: CASSLFDRNNSPLHF

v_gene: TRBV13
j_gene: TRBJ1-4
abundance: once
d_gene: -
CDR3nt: TGTGCCAGCAGCTTACGGACCGACAGGGAAAAACTGTTTTTT
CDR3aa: CASSLRTDREKLFF

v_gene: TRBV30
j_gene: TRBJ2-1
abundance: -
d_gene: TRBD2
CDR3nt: TGTGCCTGGAGTATGCGGGGGGTTGGATATGAGCAGTTCTTC
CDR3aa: CAWSMRGVGYEQFF

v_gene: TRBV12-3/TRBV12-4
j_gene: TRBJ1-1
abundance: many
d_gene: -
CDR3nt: TGTGCCAGCAGTTTGACTGGAGTTGAAGCTTTCTTT
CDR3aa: CASSLTGVEAFF